This T cell receptor (beta chain) was retrieved from a study of T cell responses to AZD1222 COVID-19 vaccine. Findings of the study overall: Rises in breadth and depth of Spike-specific TCRs came after two AZD1222 doses.

Note on this clone: Its antigen is not identified.

Generated by immunoSEQ multiplex PCR, the TCRdb table keeps only in-frame clones and is missing some. The profile shows around 170,000 clones, under 95% of them singletons. From germline, CDR1 is MDHEN and CDR2 SYDVKM. The length of the CDR3 is 14 residues. J lost 4 bases, V lost 4 bases, and 6 bases had no gene match. The sequence came from an adult in good health. The J gene is TRBJ2-5, the V gene TRBV28; 7 positions agree with TRBD1. The starting material was peripheral blood, obtained on day 0 of AZD1222 vaccination. The CDR3: CASSSTGLTETQYF. CDR3 DNA: TGTGCCAGCAGTTCGACAGGGTTGACAGAGACCCAGTACTTC. Based on the CDR3 plus reference TRBV28 and TRBJ2-5, the full variable domain is DVKVTQSSRYLVKRTGEKVFLECVQDMDHENMFWYRQDPGLGLRLIYFSYDVKMKEKGDIPEGYSVSREKKERFSLILESASTNQTSMYLCASSSTGLTETQYFGPGTRLLVL.